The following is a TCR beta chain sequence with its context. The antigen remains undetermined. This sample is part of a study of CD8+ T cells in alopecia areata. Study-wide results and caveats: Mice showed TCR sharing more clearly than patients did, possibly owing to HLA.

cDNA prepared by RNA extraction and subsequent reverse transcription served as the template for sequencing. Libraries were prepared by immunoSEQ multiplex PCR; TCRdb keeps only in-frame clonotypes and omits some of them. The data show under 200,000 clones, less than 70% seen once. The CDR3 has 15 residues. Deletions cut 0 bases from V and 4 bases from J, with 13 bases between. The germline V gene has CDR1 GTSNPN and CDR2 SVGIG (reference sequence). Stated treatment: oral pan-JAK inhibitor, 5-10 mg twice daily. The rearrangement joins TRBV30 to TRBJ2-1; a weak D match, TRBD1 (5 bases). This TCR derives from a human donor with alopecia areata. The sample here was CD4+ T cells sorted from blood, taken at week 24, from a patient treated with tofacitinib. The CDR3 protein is CAWSVPRTTYNEQFF. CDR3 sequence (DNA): TGTGCCTGGAGTGTACCAAGGACAACTTACAATGAGCAGTTCTTC.